Below, 31 T cell receptor beta chains from the same sample are listed, as sequenced in a study of T cells in tuberculosis. The repertoire was sequenced with immunoSEQ multiplex PCR; TCRdb's copy has only in-frame clones and lacks some. The sample includes about 22,000 clones, about 96% of them seen just once. The sequencing sample was made of PBMCs. These receptors were obtained from a donor aged 10 to 29 with latent tuberculosis or without tuberculosis infection.

J is TRBJ1-1 and V is TRBV11-3; a possible D gene is TRBD1 (5 bases). The CDR3 consists of 14 residues. Germline CDR1 SGHNT, CDR2 YENEEA. V shed 5 bases and J shed 4 bases, with 14 bases lying between them. The CDR3 nucleotides read TGTGCCAGCAGCATCCGGGGGGTGGGCACTGAAGCTTTCTTT. Its protein is CASSIRGVGTEAFF.

The chain recombines TRBV9 with TRBJ1-6; D gene unclear. Germline V gene sequence: CDR1 SGDLS, CDR2 YYNGEE. V shed 4 bases and J shed 6 bases, with 14 bases lying between them. This CDR3 has 15 residues. The CDR3: CASSPRRVTNSPLHF. Written as DNA, the CDR3 is TGTGCCAGCAGCCCACGACGGGTGACTAATTCACCCCTCCACTTT. Looking up the rest from reference TRBV9 and TRBJ1-6 gives the full variable domain: DSGVTQTPKHLITATGQRVTLRCSPRSGDLSVYWYQQSLDQGLQFLIQYYNGEERAKGNILERFSAQQFPDLHSELNLSSLELGDSALYFCASSPRRVTNSPLHFGNGTRLTVT.

This chain uses TRBV6-6 with TRBJ1-4; 8 bases agree with TRBD1. V dropped 6 bases and J dropped 8; count of bases not matched to a gene: 14. Per germline, CDR1 MNHNY and CDR2 SVGAGI (reference sequence). The CDR3 is 16 residues long. This chain's CDR3 is CASSRPRQGRGEKLFF. CDR3 DNA sequence: TGTGCCAGCAGCCGACCTCGACAGGGGCGGGGGGAAAAACTGTTTTTT.

This clone was counted once. The CDR3 region has the DNA TGTGCCAGCAGCGTAACGTTGACCGCCCCAACGGGTCCCGCGTTCGGAAACACCATATATTTT. Residues: CASSVTLTAPTGPAFGNTIYF. The chain couples TRBV9 to TRBJ1-3, with D uncertain. In germline, CDR1 is SGDLS, CDR2 YYNGEE. The CDR3 has 21 amino acids. V lost 1 base to trimming and J lost 4 bases, with 30 bases between them.

The chain recombines TRBV7-9 with TRBJ2-3; 8 nucleotides line up with TRBD2. The CDR3 covers 17 residues. V gave up 5 bases and J gave up 0 bases; unmatched junction bases: 10. CDR1 is SEHNR and CDR2 is FQNEAQ in the germline V gene (reference sequence). The DNA for the CDR3 is TGTGCCAGCAGCCCGAGTGGGCCGGGGGGGAGCACAGATACGCAGTATTTT. Its translation: CASSPSGPGGSTDTQYF.

V usage is TRBV6-6 and J usage is TRBJ2-1, with 9 bases matching TRBD2. This CDR3 has 14 residues. CDR1 and CDR2 (germline): MNHNY, SVGAGI (reference sequence). V shed 10 bases, J shed 4 bases, and the junction held 8 bases outside the gene matches. The CDR3 nucleotides are TGTGCCACCAAGCCGGGACTAGCTTACAATGAGCAGTTCTTC. This sequence encodes CATKPGLAYNEQFF.

The V gene is TRBV5-4, the J gene TRBJ2-3, with TRBD1 as a possible D gene (5 bases). This CDR3 has 17 residues. The germline gives CDR1 SGHNT, CDR2 YYREEE (reference sequence). Deletions cut 6 bases from V and 1 base from J, with 21 bases between. The CDR3 is CASNMGQGSRGTDTQYF. Here the CDR3 DNA reads TGTGCCAGCAATATGGGGCAGGGTTCTCGAGGCACAGATACGCAGTATTTT. The entire variable domain, with the rest obtained from reference TRBV5-4 and TRBJ2-3, is as follows: ETGVTQSPTHLIKTRGQQVTLRCSSQSGHNTVSWYQQALGQGPQFIFQYYREEENGRGNFPPRFSGLQFPNYSSELNVNALELDDSALYLCASNMGQGSRGTDTQYFGPGTRLTVL.

V gene TRBV9 combines with J gene TRBJ2-7; D not certain. V lost 0 bases to trimming and J lost 4 bases, with 11 bases between them. Germline V lookup: CDR1 SGDLS, CDR2 YYNGEE. The CDR3 is 14 amino acids. DNA of the CDR3: TGTGCCAGCAGCGTAGGAGTAACTAAGTACGAGCAGTACTTC. Encoded protein: CASSVGVTKYEQYF.

The chain's CDR3 is CASSLAGDRQYEQYF. CDR3 DNA sequence: TGTGCCAGCAGCTTAGCGGGGGACAGACAATACGAGCAGTACTTC. The chain recombines TRBV7-9 with TRBJ2-7; 7 bases line up with TRBD1. With V trimmed by 0 bases and J by 4 bases, 6 bases remained unmatched. Germline V gene lookup returns CDR1 SEHNR and CDR2 FQNEAQ (reference sequence). The CDR3 has 15 amino acids.

V and J are TRBV11-2 and TRBJ1-2; 7 nucleotides match TRBD1. This CDR3 has 14 amino acids. CDR1 is SGHAT and CDR2 is FQNNGV in the germline V gene. Unmatched junction bases numbered 5, after V lost 3 bases and J lost 4 bases. The CDR3 DNA sequence: TGTGCCAGCAGCTTCGACAGGGCTTCCTATGGCTACACCTTC. It yields the protein CASSFDRASYGYTF.

The gene calls are TRBV27 and TRBJ2-7; D gene uncertain. CDR1 and CDR2 (germline): MNHEY, SMNVEV (reference sequence). The CDR3 totals 14 residues. Between the trimmed V and J ends, which lost 2 bases and 3 bases, there was a span of 11 bases. The DNA for the CDR3 is TGTGCCAGCAGTTTAACCGGAGATAACTACGAGCAGTACTTC. Translated, it gives CASSLTGDNYEQYF.

The rearrangement links TRBV5-8 to TRBJ1-2, with D tentatively TRBD1 (6 bases). V was clipped by 1 base and J by 4 bases, with 11 bases between them. Per the germline V gene, CDR1 is SGHTS and CDR2 is YDEGEE. This CDR3 is built from 14 residues. CDR3 amino acids: CASSLSGQSYGYTF. Here the CDR3 DNA reads TGTGCCAGCAGCTTGTCAGGACAGAGCTATGGCTACACCTTC.

This clone was seen once. This chain joins TRBV6-1 and TRBJ2-3, with TRBD2 identical over 9 bases. This CDR3 is built from 15 residues. Germline CDR1 MNHNS, CDR2 SASEGT. V trimming: 3 bases; J trimming: 4 bases; junction bases outside the gene matches: 5. CDR3 nucleotide sequence: TGTGCCAGCAGTGAGGGCGGGGGGGCCGCAGATACGCAGTATTTT. This sequence encodes CASSEGGGAADTQYF.

CDR3 in amino acids: CASRDSGELFF. For the CDR3, the DNA is TGTGCCAGCAGGGACAGCGGGGAGCTGTTTTTT. The V gene is TRBV7-9, the J gene TRBJ2-2; perhaps TRBD1 as D (6 bases). The CDR3 contains 11 residues. V lost 6 bases and J 7 bases, leaving 6 bases between the germline ends. From germline, CDR1 is SEHNR and CDR2 FQNEAQ (reference sequence). Based on the CDR3 plus reference TRBV7-9 and TRBJ2-2, the full variable domain is DTGVSQNPRHKITKRGQNVTFRCDPISEHNRLYWYRQTLGQGPEFLTYFQNEAQLEKSRLLSDRFSAERPKGSFSTLEIQRTEQGDSAMYLCASRDSGELFFGEGSRLTVL.

The chain joins TRBV6-5 to TRBJ2-7, with D possibly being TRBD2 (6 bases). V dropped 2 bases and J dropped 3 bases, with 14 bases sitting between them. CDR3 length: 15 amino acids. Germline lookup yields CDR1 MNHEY and CDR2 SVGAGI. CDR3 DNA sequence: TGTGCCAGCAGTTACGGGAGGATCCCCAACTACGAGCAGTACTTC. Translating gives CASSYGRIPNYEQYF.

This clone has only a few counts. The chain employs TRBV27 and TRBJ1-2; 7 positions agree with TRBD1. The V and J ends lost 4 bases and 4 bases, in that order; junction bases with no gene match: 6. Germline CDR1 reads MNHEY; CDR2 reads SMNVEV (reference sequence). This CDR3 has 14 amino acids. This CDR3 reads CASSSGQDFYGYTF. CDR3 DNA sequence: TGTGCCAGCAGTTCCGGACAGGACTTCTATGGCTACACCTTC.

The V and J genes are TRBV30 and TRBJ2-3; TRBD1 is a possible D gene (6 bases). CDR1 and CDR2 (germline): GTSNPN, SVGIG (reference sequence). The germline V and J ends were trimmed by 0 bases and 6 bases, with 16 bases remaining between them. This CDR3 contains 15 residues. CDR3 amino acids: CAWSVRDRSVDTQYF. CDR3 sequence (DNA): TGTGCCTGGAGTGTACGTGACAGGTCGGTGGATACGCAGTATTTT.

The chain uses TRBV29-1 and TRBJ1-5; D perhaps matches TRBD1 (5 bases). From germline, CDR1 is SQVTM and CDR2 ANQGSEA. V was cut by 4 bases and J by 7 bases, with 14 bases left in between. This CDR3 spans 13 amino acids. CDR3 in amino acids: CSVGLGVAQPQHF. In DNA, the CDR3 is TGCAGCGTTGGATTAGGGGTCGCCCAGCCCCAGCATTTT.

CDR3 sequence (DNA): TGTGCCAGTAGTATCCAGGCGGGAGATAACAATGAGCAGTTCTTC. It translates to CASSIQAGDNNEQFF. The V and J genes are TRBV19 and TRBJ2-1; the match to TRBD2 covers 7 bases. CDR1 is LNHDA, CDR2 SQIVND, per germline (reference sequence). This CDR3 has 15 amino acids. J lost 5 bases, V lost 3 bases, and 7 bases had no gene match.

V is TRBV6-1 and J is TRBJ2-1, with a tentative D call TRBD2 (6 bases). V was cut by 6 bases and J by 7 bases, with 19 bases left in between. The CDR3 spans 15 residues. In germline, CDR1 is MNHNS, CDR2 SASEGT. The CDR3 DNA follows: TGTGCCAGCAGCCAAACGGGGGTTTTAGGGAATGAGCAGTTCTTC. Translating it yields CASSQTGVLGNEQFF.

The chain employs TRBV29-1 and TRBJ2-7; D is possibly TRBD1 (5 bases). CDR3 size: 13 residues. Germline CDR1 reads SQVTM; CDR2 reads ANQGSEA. The germline V and J ends were trimmed by 3 bases and 3 bases, with 12 bases remaining between them. In DNA, the CDR3 is TGCAGCGTTGAGGACAACCGTAACTACGAGCAGTACTTC. Translating gives CSVEDNRNYEQYF.

The V gene is TRBV5-6, the J gene TRBJ1-5, with 8 nucleotides matching TRBD1. Germline CDR1 and CDR2: SGHDT and YYEEEE. This CDR3 spans 14 amino acids. The trim removed 4 bases at V and 6 bases at J, leaving 6 bases unmatched. For the CDR3, the DNA is TGTGCCAGCAGCACGGACAGGGACCCTCAGCCCCAGCATTTT. It specifies CASSTDRDPQPQHF.

The chain employs TRBV7-9 and TRBJ2-7; D is uncertain. Germline-derived CDR1 and CDR2 are SEHNR and FQNEAQ (reference sequence). V was cut by 8 bases and J by 5 bases, with 4 bases left in between. The CDR3 length is 9 residues. As DNA, the CDR3 is TGTGCCAGCCCCAACGAGCAGTACTTC. Translation gives CASPNEQYF.

V usage is TRBV29-1 and J usage is TRBJ1-1, with a tentative D call TRBD1 (6 bases). This CDR3 is 15 amino acids long. V lost 4 bases and J lost 5, with 20 bases in between. Germline CDR1 and CDR2: SQVTM and ANQGSEA. This CDR3 reads CSVALSAGGETEAFF. The CDR3 nucleotides are TGCAGCGTTGCCCTGAGTGCGGGGGGCGAGACTGAAGCTTTCTTT. The full variable domain, with the rest looked up from reference TRBV29-1 and TRBJ1-1, is SAVISQKPSRDICQRGTSLTIQCQVDSQVTMMFWYRQQPGQSLTLIATANQGSEATYESGFVIDKFPISRPNLTFSTLTVSNMSPEDSSIYLCSVALSAGGETEAFFGQGTRLTVV.

This sequence joins TRBV5-1 and TRBJ1-5, with TRBD1 identical over 7 bases. This CDR3 spans 13 amino acids. In germline, CDR1 is SGHRS, CDR2 YFSETQ. The J segment lost 5 bases and the V segment lost 3 bases, leaving 2 bases of the junction unmatched. Here the CDR3 reads CASSYRGDQPQHF. The DNA for the CDR3 is TGCGCCAGCAGCTACAGGGGTGATCAGCCCCAGCATTTT.

The genes are TRBV25-1 and TRBJ2-2; TRBD1 aligns across 7 bases. The CDR3 is 13 residues long. V was clipped by 6 bases and J by 3 bases; unmatched bases: 1. CDR1 MGHDK and CDR2 SYGVNS come from the germline V gene. DNA for the CDR3: TGTGCCAGCAGACAGGGGTACACCGGGGAGCTGTTTTTT. It translates to CASRQGYTGELFF. The variable domain in full, completed from reference TRBV25-1 and TRBJ2-2, reads EADIYQTPRYLVIGTGKKITLECSQTMGHDKMYWYQQDPGMELHLIHYSYGVNSTEKGDLSSESTVSRIRTEHFPLTLESARPSHTSQYLCASRQGYTGELFFGEGSRLTVL.

The rearrangement links TRBV6-5 to TRBJ1-1; unclear D gene. The V gene lost 8 bases and the J gene lost 6 bases, with 16 bases spanning the gap. Germline V gene lookup returns CDR1 MNHEY and CDR2 SVGAGI. There are 13 residues in the CDR3. CDR3 loop: CASGLLKPPEAFF. CDR3 nucleotides: TGTGCCAGCGGGCTACTCAAGCCCCCTGAAGCTTTCTTT.

The rearrangement joins TRBV5-1 to TRBJ2-5, with TRBD1 matching 11 bases. Losses at the gene ends were 2 bases for V and 5 bases for J; bases not matched to a gene: 8. In germline, CDR1 is SGHRS, CDR2 YFSETQ. This CDR3 has 16 amino acids. CDR3 in DNA: TGCGCCAGCAGCTTAGTAGGACAGGGGGCGCATGAGACCCAGTACTTC. Translation gives CASSLVGQGAHETQYF.

The chain has TRBV11-2 and TRBJ2-7; TRBD2 is a possible D gene (5 bases). CDR1 and CDR2 from the germline V gene are SGHAT and FQNNGV. V was shortened by 5 bases and J by 3 bases, with 17 bases between the two germline ends. This CDR3 comprises 15 residues. The chain's CDR3 is CASSPAPGNHYEQYF. The CDR3 DNA is TGTGCCAGCAGCCCTGCACCCGGGAATCACTACGAGCAGTACTTC.

The V gene is TRBV5-1, the J gene TRBJ2-2; TRBD2 might be the D (6 bases). V shed 7 bases and J shed 7 bases, with 23 bases lying between them. In germline, CDR1 is SGHRS, CDR2 YFSETQ. This CDR3 has 16 residues. For the CDR3, the DNA is TGCGCCAGCCGCCACCAAGGAGGGTTTTTAGGCGGGGAGCTGTTTTTT. Protein sequence: CASRHQGGFLGGELFF.

The genes are TRBV27 and TRBJ1-1; D is unresolved. V was cut by 1 base and J by 0 bases, with 9 bases left in between. CDR1 MNHEY and CDR2 SMNVEV come from the germline V gene (reference sequence). This CDR3 contains 15 residues. CDR3 nucleotide sequence: TGTGCCAGCAGTTTATTTCGGGGTTTGAACACTGAAGCTTTCTTT. It codes for CASSLFRGLNTEAFF.